This T cell receptor beta chain stems from a study of tumor-infiltrating lymphocytes in primary liver carcinoma. Turning to the study itself: All patients, whether men or women, fell within 30 to 69 years of age. The study reported T1-T3 N0M0 tumors spanning 4.2 to 10 cm. Per sample, productive TCRbeta reads numbered roughly 3.5 to 7.5 million, similar across tissue types.

Using a constant-region primer together with ProtoScript II reverse transcriptase, TCR beta cDNA was made from roughly 520 ng of total RNA. Modified slightly, ARM-PCR produced TCR beta libraries over three nested multiplex PCR rounds. Use of TRBV1-TRBV30 forward primers with a C-beta reverse primer characterized the first two PCR rounds, which lasted about 9 cycles each. Via MiXCR, TCRdb re-called the multiplex PCR reads, giving one row per CDR3 protein. The table has over 250,000 distinct CDR3 sequences, approximately 54% seen once. Extraction also yielded germline DNA, while blood RNA was obtained from unsorted whole blood. The CDR3 consists of 15 residues. J lost 0 bases, V lost 7 bases, and 6 bases had no gene match. CDR1 SGHRS and CDR2 YFSETQ come from the germline V gene.

The sequence was collected from a woman under 40 with primary liver carcinoma and hepatitis B virus infection. The sample taken for sequencing was peripheral blood. This chain uses TRBV5-1 with TRBJ2-4; 8 bases are shared with TRBD2. The CDR3 sequence: CASRSLAEAKNIQYF. The CDR3 DNA follows: TGCGCCAGCCGTTCACTAGCGGAAGCCAAAAACATTCAGTACTTC.